Below, 10 T cell receptor beta chains from the same sample are listed, as sequenced in a study of blood T cell repertoires in COVID-19. Assay: immunoSEQ multiplex PCR; the TCRdb copy retains only in-frame clones and omits some. Here the sample spans about 83,000 clones, under 95% being singletons. Input material: peripheral blood. The receptors originated from an elderly woman with active or convalescent COVID-19.

This clone was observed once. CDR3 sequence reads: CASSVRQGGRNTEAFF. DNA of the CDR3: TGTGCCAGCTCGGTCAGACAGGGGGGGCGGAACACTGAAGCTTTCTTT. This chain joins TRBV18 and TRBJ1-1, with 9 bases matching TRBD1. The CDR3 covers 16 residues. V lost 6 bases to trimming and J lost 1 base; unmatched junction nucleotides: 9. Germline lookup yields CDR1 KGHSH and CDR2 LQKENI. The full variable domain, with the rest looked up from reference TRBV18 and TRBJ1-1, is NAGVMQNPRHLVRRRGQEARLRCSPMKGHSHVYWYRQLPEEGLKFMVYLQKENIIDESGMPKERFSAEFPKEGPSILRIQQVVRGDSAAYFCASSVRQGGRNTEAFFGQGTRLTVV.

The chain employs TRBV9 and TRBJ1-2; possible D gene TRBD1, 6 bases. V shed 4 bases and J shed 4 bases, with 17 bases lying between them. This CDR3 is built from 15 residues. The V gene's germline CDR1 is SGDLS and CDR2 YYNGEE. CDR3 DNA sequence: TGTGCCAGCAGCCCTTCGGACAGTCTGGGCTATGGCTACACCTTC. Residues: CASSPSDSLGYGYTF.

V and J are TRBV5-1 and TRBJ2-7; 9 nucleotides agree with TRBD1. After removal of 0 bases from V and 3 bases from J, the junction contained 7 bases not matched to a gene. The CDR3 runs 16 residues. CDR1 and CDR2 from the germline V gene are SGHRS and YFSETQ. The CDR3 is CASSLAPGQGIYEQYF. CDR3 in DNA: TGCGCCAGCAGCTTGGCGCCGGGACAGGGAATCTACGAGCAGTACTTC.

A single count supports this clone. The chain carries TRBV9 and TRBJ1-1, with D possibly matching TRBD1 (5 bases). Germline assignment: CDR1 SGDLS and CDR2 YYNGEE. The CDR3 spans 13 residues. V lost 4 bases to trimming and J lost 1 base, with 8 bases between them. CDR3 DNA: TGTGCCAGCAGCCTTACAGGGAACACTGAAGCTTTCTTT. Protein product: CASSLTGNTEAFF.

The V and J genes are TRBV18 and TRBJ1-5; no clear D. The CDR3 spans 13 residues. Germline values: CDR1 KGHSH, CDR2 LQKENI. Trimming removed 5 bases from V and 0 bases from J, with 5 bases in between. The CDR3 DNA follows: TGTGCCAGCTCAAACAGTAGCAATCAGCCCCAGCATTTT. This sequence encodes CASSNSSNQPQHF.

J is TRBJ1-2 and V is TRBV2; D is uncertain. The germline V gene encodes CDR1 SNHLY and CDR2 FYNNEI. This CDR3 has 14 residues. Trimming left V 1 base short and J 0 bases short, with 6 bases between. This CDR3 reads CASSEVQSNYGYTF. The CDR3 nucleotides are TGTGCCAGCAGTGAAGTACAGTCTAACTATGGCTACACCTTC.

The rearrangement joins TRBV11-2 to TRBJ1-5; unclear D gene. V lost 1 base and J lost 7, with 5 bases in between. CDR1 SGHAT and CDR2 FQNNGV come from the germline V gene. The CDR3 is 12 amino acids. The CDR3 spells CASSLAGQPQHF. The DNA of the CDR3 is TGTGCCAGCAGCTTAGCCGGGCAGCCCCAGCATTTT.

The chain couples TRBV25-1 to TRBJ2-3, with D possibly being TRBD1 (5 bases). Trimming stripped 10 bases from V and 0 bases from J, with 8 bases between. Germline-derived CDR1 and CDR2 are MGHDK and SYGVNS. This CDR3 spans 12 amino acids. CDR3 sequence: CATRTSTDTQYF. The CDR3 nucleotides are TGTGCCACTCGGACAAGCACAGATACGCAGTATTTT. The full variable domain, with the rest looked up from reference TRBV25-1 and TRBJ2-3, is EADIYQTPRYLVIGTGKKITLECSQTMGHDKMYWYQQDPGMELHLIHYSYGVNSTEKGDLSSESTVSRIRTEHFPLTLESARPSHTSQYLCATRTSTDTQYFGPGTRLTVL.

V usage is TRBV7-9 and J usage is TRBJ1-2; 7 bases line up with TRBD1. V dropped 5 bases and J dropped 8; count of bases not matched to a gene: 8. This CDR3 region has 13 residues. Germline V CDR1 and CDR2: SEHNR, FQNEAQ (reference sequence). The CDR3 loop is CASSRIYRGGYTF. In nucleotides, the CDR3 is TGTGCCAGCAGCCGAATATACAGGGGAGGCTACACCTTC. The entire variable domain, with the rest obtained from reference TRBV7-9 and TRBJ1-2, is as follows: DTGVSQNPRHKITKRGQNVTFRCDPISEHNRLYWYRQTLGQGPEFLTYFQNEAQLEKSRLLSDRFSAERPKGSFSTLEIQRTEQGDSAMYLCASSRIYRGGYTFGSGTRLTVV.

The chain combines TRBV6-1 with TRBJ1-5; 8 positions agree with TRBD1. CDR3 length: 16 residues. The J segment lost 3 bases and the V segment lost 4 bases, leaving 8 bases of the junction unmatched. Germline CDR1 MNHNS, CDR2 SASEGT. The CDR3 DNA sequence: TGTGCCAGCAGTGGCCACCGGACAGGGCTCAATCAGCCCCAGCATTTT. Amino acid sequence: CASSGHRTGLNQPQHF.